Included here is one T cell receptor (beta chain) sequence, with context. The antigen is not known. This entry is derived from a study of human T cells and chemical hapten exposure. Study findings and constraints: Relative to controls, expanded TCRs formed significantly more large CDR3 similarity clusters. Donors' alopecia may make their immune response differ from healthy people's.

TCRdb reprocessed the RACE reads via MiXCR and lists one record per CDR3 protein. The sample lists fewer than 80,000 distinct CDR3 sequences, 10% seen once, with around 6.8% in the top ten. Time point meaning: patch test 2, 6 weeks after DPC sensitization. Treatment in this sample: therapeutic diphenylcyclopropenone sensitization with weekly scalp DPC. The input for sequencing was whole blood, taken in connection with sensitization to the hapten diphenylcyclopropenone (DPC). The sequence derives from a woman aged 50 to 65 with alopecia areata. Some clones in this sample may be carry-over from other donors' samples.

CDR3 nucleotide sequence: TGCAGTGCGACCGGGACAGAAAAAAAAGAGACCCAGTACTTC. Its translation: CSATGTEKKETQYF. This chain links TRBV20-1 with TRBJ2-5; 7 nucleotides agree with TRBD1. CDR1 and CDR2 from the germline V gene are DFQATT and SNEGSKA (reference sequence). This CDR3 spans 14 amino acids. V dropped 6 bases and J dropped 3; count of bases not matched to a gene: 10.